Listed below are T cell receptor beta chains from one sample, sequenced in a study of blood T cell repertoires in COVID-19. Data came from immunoSEQ multiplex PCR; TCRdb stores just in-frame clones and leaves some out. The sample lists about 250,000 clones, about 85% occurring once. Sequenced input: peripheral blood. These TCRs come from a human donor with COVID-19, enrolled during active disease. The donor label of this sample is uncertain. Each CDR3 is given with its conserved first and last residue.

TRBJ2-7 | TRBV19 | CASSVTSWAYEQYF
TRBJ2-6 | TRBV25-1 | CASSSVGAGANVLTF
TRBJ1-5 | TRBV19 | CASSIGQAPNQPQHF
TRBJ1-6 | TRBV19 | CASSRRGTATPLHF
TRBJ1-5 | TRBV25-1 | CASRRSNQPQHF
TRBJ2-3 | TRBV5-1 | CASSLSADTQYF
TRBJ1-1 | TRBV27 | CASRLGQHTEAFF
TRBJ1-5 | TRBV19 | CATTGAGNQPQHF
TRBJ1-2 | TRBV19 | CASSRAGRDGYTF
TRBJ1-3 | TRBV9 | CASSPSRTGDWGNTIYF
TRBJ1-5 | TRBV19 | CAIGLGQGLSYSNQPQHF
TRBJ1-2 | TRBV19 | CATSIGGQAYGYTF
TRBJ1-6 | TRBV9 | CASSARAEVSPLHF
TRBJ1-2 | TRBV5-6 | CASSPPSGRMYYGYTF
TRBJ2-5 | TRBV15 | CATSRDRGPAETQYF
TRBJ1-1 | TRBV4-1 | CASQGTEAFF
TRBJ1-6 | TRBV27 | CASSLWTRNSPLHF
TRBJ2-5 | TRBV11-2 | CASSLDRSGSMETQYF
TRBJ1-2 | TRBV4-1 | CASSLTGVTDYGYTF
TRBJ2-7 | TRBV18 | CASSQTVITSGPNEQYF
TRBJ2-3 | TRBV28 | CASSFGQGAQDTQYF
TRBJ2-3 | TRBV29-1 | CSAGTGLFTDTQYF
TRBJ1-6 | TRBV12-3/TRBV12-4 | CASTRGKNSPLHF
TRBJ2-3 | TRBV24-1 | CATSDLPGQSTDTQYF
TRBJ1-1 | TRBV27 | CASSLRQTEAFF
TRBJ2-6 | TRBV30 | CAWSVRGTAFSGANVLTF
TRBJ1-6 | TRBV9 | CASSRGVFGSPLHF
TRBJ2-2 | TRBV12-5 | CASAPGTGAGELFF
TRBJ2-1 | TRBV19 | CASTPSVVGEHNEQFF
TRBJ2-3 | TRBV11-2 | CASSLTSETPRYTQYF
TRBJ2-1 | TRBV24-1 | CATSDPRDFNEQFF
TRBJ2-7 | TRBV7-2 | CASSLTGLAGVTYEQYF
TRBJ2-1 | TRBV4-3 | CASSRDSGSSYNEQFF
TRBJ2-7 | TRBV29-1 | CSVEAGAYEQYF
TRBJ1-6 | TRBV6-4 | CASREGGDNSPLHF
TRBJ1-1 | TRBV7-8 | CASSPKGINTEAFF
TRBJ2-1 | TRBV20-1 | CSASLQVGNEQFF
TRBJ1-1 | TRBV6-6 | CASSSIGGTEAFF
TRBJ2-7 | TRBV5-1 | CASSLGLAGTYEQYF
TRBJ1-4 | TRBV19 | CASNKDRASEKLFF
TRBJ1-2 | TRBV5-4 | CASSPPGQNYGYTF
TRBJ2-2 | TRBV5-4 | CASSFGRNTGELFF
TRBJ1-1 | TRBV13 | CASSSIRRGEGTEAFF
TRBJ2-5 | TRBV5-1 | CASSLEAGGWVETQYF
TRBJ1-1 | TRBV5-1 | CASSLGQGTGNTEAFF
TRBJ2-1 | TRBV12-3/TRBV12-4 | CASQQGAGNEQFF
TRBJ1-1 | TRBV18 | CASSPLGGLNTEAFF